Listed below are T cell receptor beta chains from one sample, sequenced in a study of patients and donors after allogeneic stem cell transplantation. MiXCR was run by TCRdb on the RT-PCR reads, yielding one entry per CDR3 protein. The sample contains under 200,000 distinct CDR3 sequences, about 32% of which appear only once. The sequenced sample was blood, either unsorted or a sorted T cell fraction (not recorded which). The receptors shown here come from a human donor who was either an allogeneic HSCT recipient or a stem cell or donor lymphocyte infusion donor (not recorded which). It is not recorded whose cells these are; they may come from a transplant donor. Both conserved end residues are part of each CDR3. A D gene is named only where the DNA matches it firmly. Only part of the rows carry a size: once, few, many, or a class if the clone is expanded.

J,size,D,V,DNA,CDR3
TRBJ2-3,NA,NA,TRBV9,TGTGCCAGCAGCGCCCAACTAGGCACAGATACGCAGTATTTT,CASSAQLGTDTQYF
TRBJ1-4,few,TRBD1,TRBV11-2,TGTGCCAGCAGCTTATCCGGACAGGGGTTATATGAAAAACTGTTTTTT,CASSLSGQGLYEKLFF
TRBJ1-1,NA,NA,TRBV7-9,TGTGCCAGCAGCCAAGGGACAATTGGCACTGAAGCTTTCTTT,CASSQGTIGTEAFF
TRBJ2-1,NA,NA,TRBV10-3,TGTGCCATCAGCGGCGGAAACAATGAGCAGTTCTTC,CAISGGNNEQFF
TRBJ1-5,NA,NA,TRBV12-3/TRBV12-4,TGTGCCAGCAGTTTAGGACAGCGCCGCAATCAGCCCCAGCATTTT,CASSLGQRRNQPQHF
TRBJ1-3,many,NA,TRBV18,TGTGCCAGCTCACCACCGGAGGGCCCCATATATTTT,CASSPPEGPIYF
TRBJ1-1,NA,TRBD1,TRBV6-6,TGTGCCAGCACCAAGGGACAGGCCACTGAAGCTTTCTTT,CASTKGQATEAFF
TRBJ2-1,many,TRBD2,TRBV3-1,TGTGCCAGCAGCCAAGAATCCCTAGCGGGACGCTCCTACAATGAGCAGTTCTTC,CASSQESLAGRSYNEQFF
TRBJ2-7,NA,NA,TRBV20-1,TGCAGTGCTTTAGGCTACGAGCAGTACTTC,CSALGYEQYF
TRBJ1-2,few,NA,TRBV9,TGTGCCAGCAGCGCCTTCAAGGGTCCCGGGGTCTATGGCTACACCTTC,CASSAFKGPGVYGYTF
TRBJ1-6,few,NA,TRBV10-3,TGTGCCATCGGGGCAGGGAATTCACCCCTCCACTTT,CAIGAGNSPLHF
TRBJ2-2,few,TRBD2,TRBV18,TGTGCCAGCTCACCGGGACTAGCGGGAGGGCGATCGAACACCGGGGAGCTGTTTTTT,CASSPGLAGGRSNTGELFF
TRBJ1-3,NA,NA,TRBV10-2,TGCGCCAGCAGTGCATCGCGCGTTCTCTCTGGAAACACCATATATTTT,CASSASRVLSGNTIYF
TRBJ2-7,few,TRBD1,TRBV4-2,TGTGCCAGCAGCCAGGGACAGGGCCTTTCCTACGAGCAGTACTTC,CASSQGQGLSYEQYF
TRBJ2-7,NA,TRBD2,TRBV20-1,TGCAGTGCTATGGGACTAGCGGGACGGGAGACCTACGAGCAGTACTTC,CSAMGLAGRETYEQYF
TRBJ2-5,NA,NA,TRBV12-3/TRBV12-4,TGTGCCAGCAGTTTAGAGGGGTCAGCCCTGACCCAGTACTTC,CASSLEGSALTQYF
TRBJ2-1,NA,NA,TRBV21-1,TGTGCCAGCACTCCTAGCGGGAGGGGGTACAATGAGCAGTTCTTC,CASTPSGRGYNEQFF